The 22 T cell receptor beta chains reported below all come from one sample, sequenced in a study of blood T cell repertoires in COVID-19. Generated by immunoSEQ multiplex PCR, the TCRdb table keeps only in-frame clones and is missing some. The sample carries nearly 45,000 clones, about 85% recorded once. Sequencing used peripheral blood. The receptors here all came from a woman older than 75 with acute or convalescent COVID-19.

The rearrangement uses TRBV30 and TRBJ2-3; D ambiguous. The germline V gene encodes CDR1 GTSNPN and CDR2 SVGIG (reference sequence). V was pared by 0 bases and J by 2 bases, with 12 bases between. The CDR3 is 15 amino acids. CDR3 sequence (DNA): TGTGCCTGGAGTGTATCAGGCATAACCACAGATACGCAGTATTTT. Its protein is CAWSVSGITTDTQYF.

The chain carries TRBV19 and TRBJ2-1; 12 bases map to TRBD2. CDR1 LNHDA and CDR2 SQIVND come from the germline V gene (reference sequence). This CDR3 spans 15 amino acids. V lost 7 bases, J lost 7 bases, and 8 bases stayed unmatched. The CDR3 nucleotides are TGTGCCAGTAAAGCGACTAGCGGGAGAGAAAATGAGCAGTTCTTC. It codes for CASKATSGRENEQFF.

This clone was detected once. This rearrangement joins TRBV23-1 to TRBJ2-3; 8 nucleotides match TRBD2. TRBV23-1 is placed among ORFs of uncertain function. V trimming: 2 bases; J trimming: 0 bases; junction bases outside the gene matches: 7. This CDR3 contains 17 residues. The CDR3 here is CASSQRAREDSTDTQYF. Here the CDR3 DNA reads TGCGCCAGCAGTCAAAGGGCGCGGGAGGACAGCACAGATACGCAGTATTTT.

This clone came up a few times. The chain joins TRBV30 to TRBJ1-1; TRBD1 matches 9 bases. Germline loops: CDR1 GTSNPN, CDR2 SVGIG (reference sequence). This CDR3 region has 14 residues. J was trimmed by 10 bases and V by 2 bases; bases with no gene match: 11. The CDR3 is CAWSLRDREAGAFF. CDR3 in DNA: TGTGCCTGGAGTCTCCGGGACAGGGAGGCGGGAGCTTTCTTT.

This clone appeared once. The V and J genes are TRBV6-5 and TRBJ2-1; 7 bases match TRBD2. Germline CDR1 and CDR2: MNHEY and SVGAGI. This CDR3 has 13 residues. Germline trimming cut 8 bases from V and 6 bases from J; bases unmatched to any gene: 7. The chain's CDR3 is CASGPAGSNEQFF. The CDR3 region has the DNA TGTGCCAGCGGTCCAGCGGGGTCCAATGAGCAGTTCTTC.

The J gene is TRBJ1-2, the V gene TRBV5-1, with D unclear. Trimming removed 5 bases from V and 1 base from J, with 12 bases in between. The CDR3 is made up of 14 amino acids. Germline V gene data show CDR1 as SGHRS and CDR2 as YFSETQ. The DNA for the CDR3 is TGCGCCAGCAGTGACATGTCGGATAACTATGGCTACACCTTC. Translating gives CASSDMSDNYGYTF.

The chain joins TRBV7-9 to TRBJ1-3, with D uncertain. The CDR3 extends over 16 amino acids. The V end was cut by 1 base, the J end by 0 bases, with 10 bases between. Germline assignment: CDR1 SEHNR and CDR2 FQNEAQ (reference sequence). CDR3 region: CASSLDSPISGNTIYF. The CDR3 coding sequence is TGTGCCAGCAGCTTAGACAGTCCGATCTCTGGAAACACCATATATTTT.

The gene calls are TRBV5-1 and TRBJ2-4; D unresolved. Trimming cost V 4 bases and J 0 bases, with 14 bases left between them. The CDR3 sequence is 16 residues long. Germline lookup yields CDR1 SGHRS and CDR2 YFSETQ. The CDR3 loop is CASSAEPEIAKNIQYF. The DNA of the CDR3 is TGCGCCAGCAGCGCCGAACCCGAGATAGCCAAAAACATTCAGTACTTC.

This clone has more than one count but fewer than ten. In DNA, the CDR3 is TGTGCCAGCAGCCAACAGGGGGCCGGGGAGCTGTTTTTT. It codes for CASSQQGAGELFF. The chain carries TRBV14 and TRBJ2-2, with 7 bases identical to TRBD1. The CDR3 runs 13 residues. Germline assignment: CDR1 SGHDN and CDR2 FVKESK. The V and J ends lost 2 bases and 6 bases, in that order; junction bases with no gene match: 0. The complete variable domain, with remaining parts taken from reference TRBV14 and TRBJ2-2, reads EAGVTQFPSHSVIEKGQTVTLRCDPISGHDNLYWYRRVMGKEIKFLLHFVKESKQDESGMPNNRFLAERTGGTYSTLKVQPAELEDSGVYFCASSQQGAGELFFGEGSRLTVL.

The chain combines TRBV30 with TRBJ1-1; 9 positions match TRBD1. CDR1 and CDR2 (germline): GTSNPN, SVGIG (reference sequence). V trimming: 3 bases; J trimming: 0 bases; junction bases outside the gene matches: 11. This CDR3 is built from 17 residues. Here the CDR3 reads CAWRRRDRGVVNTEAFF. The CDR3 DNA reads TGTGCCTGGAGAAGAAGAGACAGGGGGGTGGTGAACACTGAAGCTTTCTTT.

CDR3 sequence (DNA): TGTGCCAGCAGTAGCGGACAGAGGCTCATCGGGGAGACCCAGTACTTC. As protein: CASSSGQRLIGETQYF. This chain links TRBV28 with TRBJ2-5, with D possibly TRBD1 on 6 matching bases. The CDR3 has 16 residues. Trimming pared 5 bases from V and 5 bases from J, leaving 21 bases between. Germline V gene lookup returns CDR1 MDHEN and CDR2 SYDVKM.

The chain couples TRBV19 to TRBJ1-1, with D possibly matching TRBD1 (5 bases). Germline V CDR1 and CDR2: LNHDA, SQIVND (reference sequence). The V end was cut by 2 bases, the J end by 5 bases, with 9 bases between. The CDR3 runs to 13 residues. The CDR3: CASSISRGTEAFF. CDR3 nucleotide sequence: TGTGCCAGTAGTATATCGCGGGGGACTGAAGCTTTCTTT.

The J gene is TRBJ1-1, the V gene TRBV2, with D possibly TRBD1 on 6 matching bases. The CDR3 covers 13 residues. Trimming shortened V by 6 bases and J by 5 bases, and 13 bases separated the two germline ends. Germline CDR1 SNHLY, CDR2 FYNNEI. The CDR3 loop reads CASSTDRWTEAFF. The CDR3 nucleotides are TGTGCCAGCAGCACTGACAGGTGGACTGAAGCTTTCTTT.

CDR3 in amino acids: CASSVAGGTGVANRDTGELFF. DNA for the CDR3: TGTGCCAGCAGCGTAGCGGGGGGGACAGGGGTAGCGAACAGGGACACCGGGGAGCTGTTTTTT. The genes are TRBV9 and TRBJ2-2; 10 bases are shared with TRBD1. V was pared by 0 bases and J by 3 bases, with 17 bases of the junction left unmatched. The CDR3 runs 21 residues. Germline V gene data show CDR1 as SGDLS and CDR2 as YYNGEE.

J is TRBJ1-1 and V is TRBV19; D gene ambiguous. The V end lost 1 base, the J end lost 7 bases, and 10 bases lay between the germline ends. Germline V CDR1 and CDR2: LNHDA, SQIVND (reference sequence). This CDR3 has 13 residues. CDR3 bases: TGTGCCAGTAGTATAGGTGGCAGACATGAAGCTTTCTTT. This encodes CASSIGGRHEAFF.

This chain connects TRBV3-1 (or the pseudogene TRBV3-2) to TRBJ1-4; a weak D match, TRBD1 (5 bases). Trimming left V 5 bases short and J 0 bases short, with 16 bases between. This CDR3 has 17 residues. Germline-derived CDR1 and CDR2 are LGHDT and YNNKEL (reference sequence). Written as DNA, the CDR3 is TGTGCCAGCAGCTATGGGACGGGGACTGCAACTAATGAAAAACTGTTTTTT. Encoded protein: CASSYGTGTATNEKLFF.

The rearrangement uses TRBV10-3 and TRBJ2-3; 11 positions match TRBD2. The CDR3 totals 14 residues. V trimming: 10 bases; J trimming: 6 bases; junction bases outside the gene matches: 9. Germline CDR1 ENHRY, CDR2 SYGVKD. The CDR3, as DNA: TGTGCCACCGAAACTAGCGGGAGTGCCGATACGCAGTATTTT. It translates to CATETSGSADTQYF.

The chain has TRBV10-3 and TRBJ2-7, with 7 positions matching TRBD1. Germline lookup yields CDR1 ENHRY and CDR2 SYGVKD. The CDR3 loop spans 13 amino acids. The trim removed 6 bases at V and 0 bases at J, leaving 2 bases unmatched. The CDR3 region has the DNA TGTGCCATCAGGGACAGGAGCTCCTACGAGCAGTACTTC. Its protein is CAIRDRSSYEQYF.

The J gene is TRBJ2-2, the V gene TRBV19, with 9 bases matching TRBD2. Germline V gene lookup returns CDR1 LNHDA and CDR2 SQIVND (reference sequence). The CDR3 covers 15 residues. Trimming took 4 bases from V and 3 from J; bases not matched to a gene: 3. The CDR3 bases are TGTGCCAGTAGTAAGACTAGCGGCTACACCGGGGAGCTGTTTTTT. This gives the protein CASSKTSGYTGELFF.

CDR3 protein: CASSEAGWTGGDYTEAFF. The CDR3 nucleotides read TGTGCCAGCAGTGAAGCGGGTTGGACAGGGGGCGATTACACTGAAGCTTTCTTT. The chain uses TRBV6-1 and TRBJ1-1; 11 positions agree with TRBD1. Germline V gene data show CDR1 as MNHNS and CDR2 as SASEGT. V lost 0 bases and J lost 3; bases outside the gene matches: 9. The CDR3 totals 18 residues.

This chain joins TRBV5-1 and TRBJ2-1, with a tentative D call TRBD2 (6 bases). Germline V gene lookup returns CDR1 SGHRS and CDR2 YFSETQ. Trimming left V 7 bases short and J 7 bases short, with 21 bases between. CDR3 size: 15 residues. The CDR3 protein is CASGSGDAGLNEQFF. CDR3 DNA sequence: TGCGCCAGCGGGTCGGGGGACGCCGGTTTGAATGAGCAGTTCTTC.

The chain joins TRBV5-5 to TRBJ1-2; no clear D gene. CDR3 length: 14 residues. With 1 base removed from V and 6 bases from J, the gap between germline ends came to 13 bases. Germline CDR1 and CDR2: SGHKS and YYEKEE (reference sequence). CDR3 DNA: TGTGCCAGCAGCTTGTACAGCAGGTTGGATGGCTACACCTTC. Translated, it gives CASSLYSRLDGYTF.